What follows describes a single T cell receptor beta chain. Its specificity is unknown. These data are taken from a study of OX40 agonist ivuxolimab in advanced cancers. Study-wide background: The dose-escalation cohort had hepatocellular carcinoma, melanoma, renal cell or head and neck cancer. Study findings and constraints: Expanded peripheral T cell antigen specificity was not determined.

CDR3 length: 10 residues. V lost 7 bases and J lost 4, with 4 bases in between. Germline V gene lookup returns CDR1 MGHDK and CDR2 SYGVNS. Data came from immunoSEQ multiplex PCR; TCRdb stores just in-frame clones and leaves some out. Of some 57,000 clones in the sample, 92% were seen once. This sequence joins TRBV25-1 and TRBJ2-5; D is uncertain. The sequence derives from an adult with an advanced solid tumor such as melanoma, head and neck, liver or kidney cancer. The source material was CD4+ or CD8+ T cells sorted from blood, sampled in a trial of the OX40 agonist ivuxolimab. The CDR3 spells CASMGETQYF. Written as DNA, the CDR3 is TGTGCCAGCATGGGAGAGACCCAGTACTTC. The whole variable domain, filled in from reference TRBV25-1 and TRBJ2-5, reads EADIYQTPRYLVIGTGKKITLECSQTMGHDKMYWYQQDPGMELHLIHYSYGVNSTEKGDLSSESTVSRIRTEHFPLTLESARPSHTSQYLCASMGETQYFGPGTRLLVL.